This TCR beta chain was profiled in a study of cytotoxic CD8 clonotypes in ibrutinib-treated CLL. Study details: Enrolment comprised around 11 relapsed/refractory and approximately 16 treatment-naive patients; roughly 17 were IGHV unmutated.

The germline V and J ends were trimmed by 0 bases and 4 bases, with 11 bases remaining between them. The CDR3 loop spans 15 amino acids. Germline-derived CDR1 and CDR2 are SGHRS and YFSETQ. Points on this clone: Its antigen is unidentified.

Study outcomes and limitations: Measured clonality at baseline was greater than in age-matched healthy donors and tracked with circulating CD8+ T-cell counts. Having risen at ibrutinib response, clonality had fallen back toward baseline by progression.

Sequencing was designed to attain a depth spanning 1 in 200,000 to 1 in 1 million T cells. Libraries were prepared by immunoSEQ multiplex PCR; TCRdb keeps only in-frame clonotypes and omits some of them. The table has more than 70,000 clones, about 85% seen once. This specimen consisted of PBMCs, obtained after 12 months of ibrutinib treatment. The chain carries TRBV5-1 and TRBJ2-1, with D possibly being TRBD2 (6 bases). The source of this sequence is a human donor with chronic lymphocytic leukemia. DNA of the CDR3: TGCGCCAGCAGCTTGGTGGCAGGGACTTACAATGAGCAGTTCTTC. Amino acid sequence: CASSLVAGTYNEQFF. Full variable domain (outside the CDR3, taken from reference TRBV5-1 and TRBJ2-1): KAGVTQTPRYLIKTRGQQVTLSCSPISGHRSVSWYQQTPGQGLQFLFEYFSETQRNKGNFPGRFSGRQFSNSRSEMNVSTLELGDSALYLCASSLVAGTYNEQFFGPGTRLTVL.